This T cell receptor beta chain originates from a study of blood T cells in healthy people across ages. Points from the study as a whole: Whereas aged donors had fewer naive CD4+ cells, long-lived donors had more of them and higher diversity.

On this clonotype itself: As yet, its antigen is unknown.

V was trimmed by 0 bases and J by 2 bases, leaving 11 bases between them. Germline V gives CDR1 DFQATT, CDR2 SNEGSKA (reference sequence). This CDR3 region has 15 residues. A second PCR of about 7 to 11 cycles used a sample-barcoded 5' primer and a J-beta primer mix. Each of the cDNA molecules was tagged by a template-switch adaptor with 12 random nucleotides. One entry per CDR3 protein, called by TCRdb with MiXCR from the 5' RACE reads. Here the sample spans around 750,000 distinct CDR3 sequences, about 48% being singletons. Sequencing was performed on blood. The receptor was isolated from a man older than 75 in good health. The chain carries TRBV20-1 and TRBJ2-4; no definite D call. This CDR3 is CSARDFASSKNIQYF. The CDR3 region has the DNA TGCAGTGCTAGAGATTTCGCCAGCTCCAAAAACATTCAGTACTTC.